This T cell receptor (beta chain) emerged from a study of T cell repertoires in aging, cancer and after chemotherapy. Study-level information: Six age groups, ranging from 30 or younger to 70 or older, included the donors. General study points: Median generation probability rose over the chemotherapy interval in each cancer cohort, suggesting rebound thymic output. Loss of evenness, beyond lost richness, contributed to age-related TCR diversity decline in cancer patients. Untreated cancer patients had significantly lower blood TCR diversity than age-matched healthy donors.

The template was genomic DNA from peripheral blood, not RNA. A mixed TRB-A/B primer pool amplified rearranged TRB by multiplex touch-down PCR. MiXCR, applied by TCRdb to the multiplex PCR reads, yields one record per CDR3 protein. The sample has about 4,300 distinct CDR3 sequences; around 27% are singletons. This clonotype is medium-sized within its sample. Its antigen remains unknown. Trimming at V came to 5 bases and at J to 5 bases, leaving 7 bases not matched to a gene. This CDR3 region has 15 residues. CDR1 and CDR2 from the germline V gene are PRHDT and FYEKMQ (reference sequence). The sequence was obtained from a human donor in good health. The V gene is TRBV13, the J gene TRBJ1-4, with 8 bases identical to TRBD1. The sample was blood. The CDR3, as DNA: TGTGCCAGCAGCCTACCGGGACAGGAGAATGAAAAACTGTTTTTT. It specifies CASSLPGQENEKLFF.